This is a list of T cell receptor beta chains from one sample in a study of liver allograft versus peripheral blood T cells. TCRdb independently ran MiXCR on the reads; one entry per CDR3 protein. The table records roughly 7,000 distinct CDR3 sequences, 15% to 20% of them present only once. The receptor source for this set is a human patient who had a liver transplant. Some T cells may possibly be graft donor cells. The CDR3 runs from the conserved cysteine through the conserved F or W. Each record gives: J gene, V gene, CDR3 protein.

j_gene: TRBJ2-1
v_gene: TRBV12-3/TRBV12-4
CDR3aa: CASSKGLPLDEQFF

j_gene: TRBJ1-2
v_gene: TRBV12-3/TRBV12-4
CDR3aa: CASSLKAGLEGYTF

j_gene: TRBJ1-1
v_gene: TRBV7-9
CDR3aa: CASSLKGGERTEAFF

j_gene: TRBJ1-2
v_gene: TRBV24-1
CDR3aa: CATSDDRVSNYGYTF

j_gene: TRBJ2-7
v_gene: TRBV6-1
CDR3aa: CASSWTYEQYF

j_gene: TRBJ2-7
v_gene: TRBV29-1
CDR3aa: CSVEPIGQGVTSYEQYF

j_gene: TRBJ1-2
v_gene: TRBV6-2/TRBV6-3
CDR3aa: CASSYPGQPRRSGYTF

j_gene: TRBJ1-2
v_gene: TRBV27
CDR3aa: CASSVGQGYGYTF

j_gene: TRBJ2-2
v_gene: TRBV12-3/TRBV12-4
CDR3aa: CASSPKESNTGELFF

j_gene: TRBJ2-1
v_gene: TRBV12-3/TRBV12-4
CDR3aa: CASSLDETFNEQFF

j_gene: TRBJ1-5
v_gene: TRBV7-9
CDR3aa: CASSLGTGESQPQHF

j_gene: TRBJ2-7
v_gene: TRBV6-5
CDR3aa: CASSYSPLGDEQYF

j_gene: TRBJ2-3
v_gene: TRBV6-2/TRBV6-3
CDR3aa: CASSPLGLSTDTQYF

j_gene: TRBJ2-7
v_gene: TRBV7-9
CDR3aa: CASSSGRDNMYEQYF

j_gene: TRBJ1-1
v_gene: TRBV20-1
CDR3aa: CSASSLKNTEAFF

j_gene: TRBJ2-7
v_gene: TRBV7-2
CDR3aa: CASSLYYRGRRDEQYF

j_gene: TRBJ2-7
v_gene: TRBV18
CDR3aa: CASTLAGSSYEQYF

j_gene: TRBJ2-3
v_gene: TRBV9
CDR3aa: CASSVATTSTDTQYF

j_gene: TRBJ2-7
v_gene: TRBV7-9
CDR3aa: CASSQGGPYEQYF

j_gene: TRBJ2-2
v_gene: TRBV6-2/TRBV6-3
CDR3aa: CASRPWTVNTGELFF

j_gene: TRBJ1-3
v_gene: TRBV7-2
CDR3aa: CASSLDRTSLYF

j_gene: TRBJ1-1
v_gene: TRBV15
CDR3aa: CATSTRQVNTEAFF

j_gene: TRBJ2-1
v_gene: TRBV13
CDR3aa: CASSAGKKEFF

j_gene: TRBJ1-6
v_gene: TRBV30
CDR3aa: CACLDRGSSPLHF

j_gene: TRBJ2-1
v_gene: TRBV18
CDR3aa: CASSAPEGSGLYNEQFF

j_gene: TRBJ1-1
v_gene: TRBV27
CDR3aa: CASSLGGGEAFF

j_gene: TRBJ2-7
v_gene: TRBV6-1
CDR3aa: CASSDTGTIPSYEQYF

j_gene: TRBJ1-1
v_gene: TRBV15
CDR3aa: CATSRVGDATEAFF

j_gene: TRBJ2-2
v_gene: TRBV15
CDR3aa: CATSRDPDRGLLGTGELFF